This paragraph reports one T cell receptor beta chain. Together with a sample-barcoded 5' primer, a J-beta primer mix was included in a second PCR lasting about 6 to 11 cycles. Each CDR3 protein is one row after TCRdb ran MiXCR on the 5' RACE reads. The table lists 1.5 million or so distinct CDR3 sequences, about 45% of them singletons, with less than 5% in the top ten. RNA extraction gave at least 5.5 micrograms of total RNA per sample. V was cut by 7 bases and J by 3 bases, with 9 bases left in between. The CDR3 has 11 residues. Germline V gives CDR1 DFQATT, CDR2 SNEGSKA (reference sequence). This entry comes from a study of blood T cells in healthy people across ages.

The source material was blood. This chain joins TRBV20-1 and TRBJ1-1; D is unclear. The clonotype was recovered from a woman between 18 and 30 years old in good health. The DNA for the CDR3 is TGCAGTGGGACGAAGGACACTGAAGCTTTCTTT. Its translation: CSGTKDTEAFF.